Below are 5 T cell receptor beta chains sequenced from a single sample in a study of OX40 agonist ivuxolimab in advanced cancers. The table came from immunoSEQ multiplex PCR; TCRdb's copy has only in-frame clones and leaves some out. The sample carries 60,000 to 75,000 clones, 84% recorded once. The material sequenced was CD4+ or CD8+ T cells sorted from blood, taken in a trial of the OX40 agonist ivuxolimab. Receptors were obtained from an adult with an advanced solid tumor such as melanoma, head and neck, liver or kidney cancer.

In nucleotides, the CDR3 is TGTGCCAGCAGTGTGGCGGGGGGGTCAGATACGCAGTATTTT. Protein product: CASSVAGGSDTQYF. The chain joins TRBV2 to TRBJ2-3, with 9 positions matching TRBD2. The CDR3 is 14 residues long. Germline values: CDR1 SNHLY, CDR2 FYNNEI. Germline trimming cut 4 bases from V and 4 bases from J; bases unmatched to any gene: 3.

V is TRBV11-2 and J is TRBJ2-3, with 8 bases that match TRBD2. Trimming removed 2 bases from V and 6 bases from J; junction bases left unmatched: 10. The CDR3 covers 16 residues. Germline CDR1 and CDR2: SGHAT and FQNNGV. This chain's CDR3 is CASSLLAGGRRDTQYF. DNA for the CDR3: TGTGCCAGCAGCTTATTGGCGGGGGGCCGGCGGGATACGCAGTATTTT.

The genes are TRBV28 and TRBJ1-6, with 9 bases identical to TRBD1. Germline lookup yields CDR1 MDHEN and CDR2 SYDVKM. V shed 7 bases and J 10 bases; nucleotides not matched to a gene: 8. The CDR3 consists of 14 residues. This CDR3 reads CASTTGGKESPLHF. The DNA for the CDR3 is TGTGCCAGCACAACAGGGGGCAAAGAATCACCCCTCCACTTT.

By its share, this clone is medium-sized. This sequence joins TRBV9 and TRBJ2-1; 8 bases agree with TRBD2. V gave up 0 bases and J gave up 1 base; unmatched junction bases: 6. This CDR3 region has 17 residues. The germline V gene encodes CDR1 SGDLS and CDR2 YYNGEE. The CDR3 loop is CASSVGGGRPSYNEQFF. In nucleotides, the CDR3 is TGTGCCAGCAGCGTAGGGGGCGGGAGGCCGTCCTACAATGAGCAGTTCTTC.

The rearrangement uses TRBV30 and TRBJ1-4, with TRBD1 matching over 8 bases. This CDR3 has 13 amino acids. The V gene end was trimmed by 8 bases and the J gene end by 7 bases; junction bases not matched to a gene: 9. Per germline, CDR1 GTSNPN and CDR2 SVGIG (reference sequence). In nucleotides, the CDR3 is TGTGCCGGTCAGGGGGCTGGGCCTGAAAAACTGTTTTTT. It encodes CAGQGAGPEKLFF.